Each of the 31 T cell receptor beta chains below was sequenced from the same sample in a study of T cells after yellow fever vaccination (dated by TCRdb to between 2018 and 2021). The treatment or condition label of this sample denotes: live attenuated yellow fever vaccine strain. The library was prepared using 5' RACE. Sequencing was performed on an Illumina HiSeq 2500. The raw public data were reprocessed by TCRdb itself: fastp quality trimming at Q25, MiXCR clonotype calling, in-frame beta chains only. A single entry per CDR3 protein holds the most common genes and DNA from its merged rows. This sample is represented by tens of thousands of distinct CDR3 sequences; 7.7% of them were singletons. Roughly two fifths of the sample lies in the top ten. The sequencing here drew on CD8+ T cells sorted from PBMCs, taken on the day of the yellow fever booster vaccination. These receptors were collected from a man aged 25-45 years who received the YFV17D yellow fever vaccine.

V is TRBV7-9 and J is TRBJ2-7, with 9 bases that match TRBD1. This CDR3 spans 15 amino acids. CDR1 and CDR2 from the germline V gene are SEHNR and FQNEAQ (reference sequence). The V gene end was trimmed by 1 base and the J gene end by 1 base; junction bases not matched to a gene: 2. CDR3 coding DNA: TGTGCCAGCAGCTTAGTAGGACAGGGGTCCTACGAGCAGTACTTC. Protein product: CASSLVGQGSYEQYF. The variable domain in full, completed from reference TRBV7-9 and TRBJ2-7, reads DTGVSQNPRHKITKRGQNVTFRCDPISEHNRLYWYRQTLGQGPEFLTYFQNEAQLEKSRLLSDRFSAERPKGSFSTLEIQRTEQGDSAMYLCASSLVGQGSYEQYFGPGTRLTVT.

This clonotype was counted only a few times. This sequence joins TRBV15 and TRBJ2-7; TRBD1 might be the D (5 bases). V lost 5 bases, J lost 3 bases, and 11 bases lay in between. The V gene's germline CDR1 is LNHNV and CDR2 YYDKDF (reference sequence). The CDR3 extends over 13 amino acids. This CDR3 reads CATSGRRGYEQYF. The CDR3 DNA follows: TGTGCCACCAGCGGCCGAAGGGGCTACGAGCAGTACTTC. Filled out from reference TRBV15 and TRBJ2-7, the complete variable domain reads DAMVIQNPRYQVTQFGKPVTLSCSQTLNHNVMYWYQQKSSQAPKLLFHYYDKDFNNEADTPDNFQSRRPNTSFCFLDIRSPGLGDTAMYLCATSGRRGYEQYFGPGTRLTVT.

This chain uses TRBV4-2 with TRBJ2-7, with 8 positions matching TRBD2. Germline V lookup: CDR1 LGHNA, CDR2 YNFKEQ. The CDR3 sequence is 16 residues long. J gave up 0 bases and V 4 bases, and 8 bases lay outside the gene matches. This CDR3 is CASSPDTSGRSYEQYF. The CDR3 coding sequence is TGTGCCAGCAGCCCTGACACTAGCGGTCGCTCCTACGAGCAGTACTTC.

This clonotype was seen more than once but under ten times. The V and J genes are TRBV7-9 and TRBJ2-7, with 10 bases aligning to TRBD2. V trimming: 5 bases; J trimming: 6 bases; junction bases outside the gene matches: 13. The CDR3 spans 16 residues. Per germline, CDR1 SEHNR and CDR2 FQNEAQ (reference sequence). The CDR3 is CASSRSQREGVAEQYF. The CDR3 DNA follows: TGTGCCAGCAGCCGCTCGCAGCGGGAGGGTGTGGCCGAGCAGTACTTC.

The rearrangement joins TRBV20-1 to TRBJ2-7; a possible D gene is TRBD2 (5 bases). This CDR3 spans 13 amino acids. V shed 5 bases and J shed 0 bases, with 11 bases lying between them. CDR1 DFQATT and CDR2 SNEGSKA come from the germline V gene (reference sequence). The DNA of the CDR3 is TGCAGTGCTTTCGTTAGCGACTCCTACGAGCAGTACTTC. Amino acid sequence: CSAFVSDSYEQYF.

Only a few counts were recorded for this clonotype. V gene TRBV20-1 combines with J gene TRBJ2-7; TRBD2 aligns across 11 bases. The CDR3 spans 15 residues. J lost 1 base, V lost 2 bases, and 4 bases had no gene match. Germline lookup yields CDR1 DFQATT and CDR2 SNEGSKA (reference sequence). CDR3: CSARSPSGGSYEQYF. In DNA, the CDR3 is TGCAGTGCTAGAAGTCCTAGCGGGGGGTCCTACGAGCAGTACTTC.

The chain uses TRBV7-8 and TRBJ2-3, with D perhaps TRBD2 (6 bases). This CDR3 contains 16 residues. The germline V and J ends were trimmed by 4 bases and 2 bases, with 16 bases remaining between them. CDR1 and CDR2 from the germline V gene are SGHVS and FQNEAQ. The CDR3 DNA is TGTGCCAGCAGCTCCCGGGACTCCACTCCCACAGATACGCAGTATTTT. Translating it yields CASSSRDSTPTDTQYF.

This clonotype has just a few counts. The chain employs TRBV7-9 and TRBJ2-2; no firm D call. From germline, CDR1 is SEHNR and CDR2 FQNEAQ (reference sequence). Between the trimmed V and J ends, which lost 2 bases and 1 base, there was a span of 5 bases. This CDR3 contains 14 residues. The DNA of the CDR3 is TGTGCCAGCAGCTTACCCGAGAACACCGGGGAGCTGTTTTTT. Protein: CASSLPENTGELFF.

This clonotype was observed many times. The chain joins TRBV14 to TRBJ2-3, with D uncertain. Trimming left V 4 bases short and J 0 bases short, with 11 bases between. Per germline, CDR1 SGHDN and CDR2 FVKESK. CDR3 size: 15 residues. The DNA of the CDR3 is TGTGCCAGCAGCCCCAAGCGACCTAGCACAGATACGCAGTATTTT. This codes for CASSPKRPSTDTQYF.

In this sample, this clonotype turned up many times. V gene TRBV14 combines with J gene TRBJ2-1; unclear D gene. The germline gives CDR1 SGHDN, CDR2 FVKESK. V lost 4 bases and J 8 bases, leaving 21 bases between the germline ends. The CDR3 sequence is 16 residues long. The CDR3 DNA is TGTGCCAGCAGCCCCTGGAGCCGGACGGAAGCCTATGAGCAGTTCTTC. This sequence encodes CASSPWSRTEAYEQFF.

This clonotype was found once. This chain uses TRBV5-8 with TRBJ2-7, with TRBD1 matching over 10 bases. Germline V gives CDR1 SGHTS, CDR2 YDEGEE. The CDR3 has 11 residues. With V trimmed by 9 bases and J by 6 bases, 3 bases remained unmatched. CDR3 nucleotide sequence: TGTGCCATGGGACAGGGGTCCGAGCAGTACTTC. Its translation: CAMGQGSEQYF.

The sample holds one count of this clonotype. The chain couples TRBV20-1 to TRBJ2-2; 11 bases align to TRBD1. This CDR3 has 16 residues. V was clipped by 2 bases and J by 6 bases; unmatched bases: 8. Germline CDR1 is DFQATT and CDR2 is SNEGSKA (reference sequence). CDR3 sequence reads: CSARPGQGEWAGELFF. The CDR3, as DNA: TGCAGTGCTAGACCGGGACAGGGGGAGTGGGCCGGGGAGCTGTTTTTT.

This clonotype was found many times. The chain combines TRBV18 with TRBJ2-7; no clear D. The CDR3 is made up of 13 amino acids. Germline CDR1 reads KGHSH; CDR2 reads LQKENI. The V gene lost 3 bases and the J gene lost 3 bases, with 9 bases spanning the gap. The DNA for the CDR3 is TGTGCCAGCTCACCCGGCGAATTCTACGAGCAGTACTTC. Translating gives CASSPGEFYEQYF.

The chain links TRBV5-1 to TRBJ1-1; TRBD1 is a possible D gene (6 bases). The CDR3 totals 12 residues. The V end was cut by 2 bases, the J end by 6 bases, with 8 bases between. Germline V gene lookup returns CDR1 SGHRS and CDR2 YFSETQ. The CDR3 spells CASSFTGSEAFF. CDR3 nucleotides: TGCGCCAGCAGCTTCACAGGGTCTGAAGCTTTCTTT.

J is TRBJ2-7 and V is TRBV7-9, with D perhaps matching TRBD1 (5 bases). Germline V CDR1 and CDR2: SEHNR, FQNEAQ (reference sequence). The CDR3 spans 14 residues. Trimming pared 1 base from V and 7 bases from J, leaving 14 bases between. The CDR3 is CASSLVPGIEEQYF. The CDR3 region has the DNA TGTGCCAGCAGCTTAGTTCCAGGGATAGAAGAGCAGTACTTC.

This clonotype was counted at least ten times. The DNA for the CDR3 is TGTGCCAGCAGCATGGGACAGGGCGATGGATCCGAGCAGTACTTC. Translating it yields CASSMGQGDGSEQYF. The V and J genes are TRBV6-2 or TRBV6-3 and TRBJ2-7, with 9 bases that match TRBD1. Germline V gene sequence: CDR1 MNHEY, CDR2 SVGEGT. Trimming cost V 6 bases and J 6 bases; bases outside gene matches: 12. This CDR3 region has 15 residues.

For this clonotype: A read error may be the cause here, since a much bigger clone is one base away. The chain recombines TRBV6-2 or TRBV6-3 with TRBJ2-7, with 9 bases fitting TRBD2. This CDR3 is 16 amino acids long. Germline loops: CDR1 MNHEY, CDR2 SVGEGT. CDR3 nucleotides: TGTGCCAGCGGGGGACCAGGGCGGGAGGGAGGCTACGAGCTGTACTTC. Amino acid sequence: CASGGPGREGGYELYF.

CDR3 DNA: TGTGCCTCCGAGGGACTAGCGAATGAGCAGTTCTTC. It translates to CASEGLANEQFF. V usage is TRBV6-5 and J usage is TRBJ2-1; TRBD2 matches 10 bases. This CDR3 is 12 amino acids long. From germline, CDR1 is MNHEY and CDR2 SVGAGI. The ends lost 11 bases at V and 7 bases at J; junction bases unmatched: 5.

The rearrangement links TRBV6-4 to TRBJ1-1; TRBD1 might be the D (5 bases). Germline-derived CDR1 and CDR2 are MRHNA and SNTAGT. Between the trimmed V and J ends, which lost 8 bases and 1 base, there was a span of 11 bases. The CDR3 is 13 amino acids. The CDR3 sequence is CASRVGENTEAFF. DNA for the CDR3: TGTGCCAGCCGAGTGGGGGAGAACACTGAAGCTTTCTTT.

This clonotype was found a few times. The V and J genes are TRBV7-8 and TRBJ1-4; D not resolved. This CDR3 has 14 residues. V lost 0 bases, J lost 8 bases, and 10 bases lay in between. The germline gives CDR1 SGHVS, CDR2 FQNEAQ. The CDR3 is CASSLAFTGEKLFF. The CDR3 coding sequence is TGTGCCAGCAGCTTAGCGTTCACTGGGGAAAAACTGTTTTTT.

The genes are TRBV30 and TRBJ2-7; no definite D call. The V end was cut by 0 bases, the J end by 0 bases, with 6 bases between. CDR3 length: 13 amino acids. Per the germline V gene, CDR1 is GTSNPN and CDR2 is SVGIG (reference sequence). This CDR3 is CAWSVLASYEQYF. Here the CDR3 DNA reads TGTGCCTGGAGTGTACTTGCCTCCTACGAGCAGTACTTC.

This clonotype was seen many times. This chain uses TRBV7-9 with TRBJ2-3, with D possibly matching TRBD2 (5 bases). V was trimmed by 1 base and J by 14 bases, leaving 16 bases between them. The CDR3 is made up of 13 amino acids. Germline CDR1 and CDR2: SEHNR and FQNEAQ (reference sequence). CDR3 DNA: TGTGCCAGCAGCTTAGTCGGGGAGTTTCGTGGGTATTTT. This translates into CASSLVGEFRGYF.

This clonotype was detected only a few times. The chain recombines TRBV20-1 with TRBJ2-1; 16 bases map to TRBD2. CDR3 length: 20 amino acids. Germline V CDR1 and CDR2: DFQATT, SNEGSKA (reference sequence). V was pared by 4 bases and J by 2 bases, with 14 bases of the junction left unmatched. CDR3 region: CSATHAPGTSGRAAYNEQFF. DNA for the CDR3: TGCAGTGCTACACACGCTCCCGGGACTAGCGGGAGGGCCGCCTACAATGAGCAGTTCTTC.

This clonotype was counted only a few times. The chain uses TRBV5-1 and TRBJ2-1; 10 bases match TRBD2. This CDR3 region has 17 residues. With V trimmed by 0 bases and J by 12 bases, 15 bases remained unmatched. Per germline, CDR1 SGHRS and CDR2 YFSETQ. The CDR3 here is CASSLAPAVAGGHGQFF. In DNA form, the CDR3 reads TGCGCCAGCAGCTTGGCACCGGCGGTAGCGGGAGGCCATGGGCAGTTCTTC.

V gene TRBV4-2 combines with J gene TRBJ2-7, with 9 bases identical to TRBD2. The germline gives CDR1 LGHNA, CDR2 YNFKEQ. The J segment lost 1 base and the V segment lost 6 bases, leaving 7 bases of the junction unmatched. The CDR3 spans 15 residues. The CDR3 sequence: CASRAGLASSYEQYF. DNA of the CDR3: TGTGCCAGCAGGGCGGGACTAGCATCATCCTACGAGCAGTACTTC.

This clonotype was recorded many times. The chain links TRBV5-1 to TRBJ2-2; possibly TRBD2 for D (6 bases). Trimming left V 5 bases short and J 6 bases short, with 14 bases between. This CDR3 has 14 amino acids. Germline V lookup: CDR1 SGHRS, CDR2 YFSETQ. CDR3 loop: CASSTGDSAGELFF. The CDR3 coding sequence is TGCGCCAGCAGTACTGGGGACTCGGCCGGGGAGCTGTTTTTT.

The J gene is TRBJ1-6, the V gene TRBV7-9; perhaps TRBD1 as D (5 bases). The germline CDR1 and CDR2 sequences are SEHNR and FQNEAQ (reference sequence). There are 13 residues in the CDR3. V was clipped by 2 bases and J by 13 bases, with 12 bases between them. The DNA for the CDR3 is TGTGCCAGCAGCTTACGCGGGGGAAATCCCCTCCACTTT. This encodes CASSLRGGNPLHF.

This clonotype was picked up a small number of times. This chain joins TRBV7-9 and TRBJ1-1; D may be TRBD1 (6 bases). The germline gives CDR1 SEHNR, CDR2 FQNEAQ (reference sequence). The CDR3 loop spans 13 amino acids. V lost 1 base and J 6 bases, leaving 9 bases between the germline ends. In DNA form, the CDR3 reads TGTGCCAGCAGCTTAGGGGACATTCCTGAAGCTTTCTTT. Translated, it gives CASSLGDIPEAFF.

The chain has TRBV5-4 and TRBJ2-2; D gene unclear. In germline, CDR1 is SGHNT, CDR2 YYREEE (reference sequence). This CDR3 is 15 amino acids long. Deletions cut 1 base from V and 1 base from J, with 8 bases between. CDR3 in DNA: TGTGCCAGCAGCTTGCGCTCCCTGAACACCGGGGAGCTGTTTTTT. Amino acids: CASSLRSLNTGELFF.

This chain uses TRBV20-1 with TRBJ2-7, with D perhaps TRBD1 (6 bases). Per the germline V gene, CDR1 is DFQATT and CDR2 is SNEGSKA (reference sequence). V gave up 6 bases and J gave up 1 base, with 13 bases separating them. The CDR3 covers 13 residues. The DNA for the CDR3 is TGCAGTGCCCAGGGGACCGTATCCTACGAGCAGTACTTC. This encodes CSAQGTVSYEQYF.

This clonotype was counted between two and nine times. The chain combines TRBV11-2 with TRBJ2-1; the D gene is possibly TRBD2 (6 bases). The V end lost 0 bases, the J end lost 2 bases, and 14 bases lay between the germline ends. Germline loops: CDR1 SGHAT, CDR2 FQNNGV. The CDR3 extends over 17 amino acids. The CDR3 is CASSLDGLTLTYNEQFF. DNA for the CDR3: TGTGCCAGCAGCTTAGACGGACTAACGTTAACCTACAATGAGCAGTTCTTC.